This TCR beta chain comes out of a study of T cell responses to AZD1222 COVID-19 vaccine. This clone was found a few times. The antigen is unknown. TCRdb's table, derived via immunoSEQ multiplex PCR, lists solely in-frame clones and lacks some. In the table there are approximately 96,000 clones, around nine tenths of which are singletons. Study results and caveats: Mostly white British, mostly female donors; authors suggested clonal diversity may be underestimated. CD4 TCRs linked to vaccination spanned spike, dominating at 160-218 and 743-854. Seropositive at baseline were only a handful of AZD1222 recipients.

Combined were second doses at about 4 or about 12 weeks. The length of the CDR3 is 14 residues. Germline V lookup: CDR1 SEHNR, CDR2 FQNEAQ (reference sequence). V was trimmed by 3 bases and J by 11 bases, leaving 14 bases between them. The source was peripheral blood, collected 28 days after the second AZD1222 dose. The TCR originated in an adult who received the AZD1222 COVID-19 vaccine. V is TRBV7-9 and J is TRBJ1-6, with D unclear. The CDR3 coding sequence is TGTGCCAGCAGCTTCAGCCCGCTCGGCCCACCCCTCCACTTT. Amino acids: CASSFSPLGPPLHF.